Presented here are 16 T cell receptor beta chains from one specimen sequenced in a study of a mutant IDH1 vaccine in newly diagnosed glioma. The data were produced by immunoSEQ multiplex PCR, yet TCRdb's version contains in-frame clones alone and is incomplete. The sample shows about 38,000 clones, roughly 81% of them seen only once. Time point here: week 5, during vaccination. Doses consisted of 300 ug of mutant IDH1 20-mer peptide each, paired with topical imiquimod. Their recognized antigens are unknown. Sequenced here: PBMCs, sampled from a glioma patient whose treatment included an IDH1 peptide vaccine. These receptor sequences come from a man aged 45-65 years with glioma.

This clone was observed a few times. The chain has TRBV29-1 and TRBJ2-3; no definite D call. The germline V gene encodes CDR1 SQVTM and CDR2 ANQGSEA. V was pared by 1 base and J by 6 bases, with 11 bases between. The CDR3 is made up of 13 amino acids. CDR3 region: CSVEGPRWDTQYF. CDR3 DNA: TGCAGCGTTGAAGGGCCCCGGTGGGATACGCAGTATTTT.

V gene TRBV6-5 combines with J gene TRBJ1-3, with TRBD1 matching 7 bases. The CDR3 totals 15 residues. The V and J ends lost 6 bases and 3 bases, in that order; junction bases with no gene match: 8. Germline V lookup: CDR1 MNHEY, CDR2 SVGAGI. The CDR3 DNA reads as TGTGCCAGCAGAGCAGGGGGATGGGATGGAAACACCATATATTTT. Its protein is CASRAGGWDGNTIYF.

The chain combines TRBV6-5 with TRBJ1-1; D possibly corresponds to TRBD1 (5 bases). This CDR3 is built from 13 residues. The V and J ends lost 6 bases and 3 bases respectively, with 11 bases between them. The germline CDR1 and CDR2 sequences are MNHEY and SVGAGI. CDR3 coding DNA: TGTGCCAGCAGGAGACAGCCGTACACTGAAGCTTTCTTT. Translation: CASRRQPYTEAFF.

This clone was counted a few times. V and J are TRBV6-1 and TRBJ2-7; D gene ambiguous. Germline CDR1 is MNHNS and CDR2 is SASEGT. This CDR3 is built from 12 residues. V was clipped by 4 bases and J by 3 bases, with 7 bases between them. The chain's CDR3 is CASSGINYEQYF. DNA for the CDR3: TGTGCCAGCAGTGGGATAAACTACGAGCAGTACTTC.

The rearrangement links TRBV5-1 to TRBJ2-1, with 8 bases fitting TRBD2. With 7 bases clipped from V and 0 bases from J, the junction kept 6 bases outside the gene matches. CDR3 length: 15 residues. Germline-derived CDR1 and CDR2 are SGHRS and YFSETQ. In DNA form, the CDR3 reads TGCGCCAGCCGAGACAGCGGGAGCTCCTACAATGAGCAGTTCTTC. The encoded protein is CASRDSGSSYNEQFF.

J is TRBJ1-1 and V is TRBV2, with D possibly TRBD1 on 6 matching bases. The CDR3 sequence is 14 residues long. The germline gives CDR1 SNHLY, CDR2 FYNNEI. Trimming pared 6 bases from V and 1 base from J, leaving 12 bases between. Here the CDR3 DNA reads TGTGCCAGCAGCTTACAGGGTCGGAACACTGAAGCTTTCTTT. It encodes CASSLQGRNTEAFF.

V gene TRBV19 combines with J gene TRBJ1-5, with D unresolved. CDR1 is LNHDA and CDR2 is SQIVND in the germline V gene (reference sequence). V lost 5 bases and J 0 bases, leaving 17 bases between the germline ends. CDR3 length equals 17 residues. For the CDR3, the DNA is TGTGCCAGTAGTTCCTCGATTTTTCAGTATAGCAATCAGCCCCAGCATTTT. Amino acid sequence: CASSSSIFQYSNQPQHF. Supplemented by reference TRBV19 and TRBJ1-5, the full variable domain reads DGGITQSPKYLFRKEGQNVTLSCEQNLNHDAMYWYRQDPGQGLRLIYYSQIVNDFQKGDIAEGYSVSREKKESFPLTVTSAQKNPTAFYLCASSSSIFQYSNQPQHFGDGTRLSIL.

The CDR3 nucleotides are TGCGCCAGCAGCGCTGCTACGCAGTATTTT. This codes for CASSAATQYF. The V gene is TRBV5-1, the J gene TRBJ2-3; D is unclear. Germline CDR1 SGHRS, CDR2 YFSETQ. The CDR3 spans 10 residues. V lost 4 bases, J lost 8 bases, and 5 bases lay in between.

This chain connects TRBV6-5 to TRBJ2-5, with 8 positions matching TRBD2. TRBJ2-7 explains the end of the DNA better; the J call may be wrong. The CDR3 is made up of 14 amino acids. Germline values: CDR1 MNHEY, CDR2 SVGAGI. CDR3 coding DNA: TGTGCCAGCAACTCCCCGGGGGGGCCCTACGAGCAGTACTTC. Translated, it gives CASNSPGGPYEQYF.

This chain uses TRBV7-2 with TRBJ2-5, with D uncertain. The V end lost 3 bases, the J end lost 2 bases, and 7 bases lay between the germline ends. This CDR3 has 13 amino acids. Germline V lookup: CDR1 SGHTA, CDR2 FQGNSA. CDR3 sequence reads: CASSFGRQETQYF. For the CDR3, the DNA is TGTGCCAGCAGCTTTGGACGGCAAGAGACCCAGTACTTC.

The table lists this clone with a count of one. This rearrangement joins TRBV2 to TRBJ1-1; D is unclear. The V gene's germline CDR1 is SNHLY and CDR2 FYNNEI. This CDR3 contains 13 residues. With 2 bases removed from V and 2 bases from J, the gap between germline ends came to 6 bases. CDR3 coding DNA: TGTGCCAGCAGTGAACTAAGCAACACTGAAGCTTTCTTT. Amino acids: CASSELSNTEAFF.

CDR3 protein: CSVIRGQGTNEKLFF. CDR3 coding DNA: TGCAGCGTAATAAGGGGGCAAGGGACTAATGAAAAACTGTTTTTT. The rearrangement uses TRBV29-1 and TRBJ1-4, with 7 bases lining up with TRBD1. The CDR3 loop spans 15 amino acids. V trimming: 6 bases; J trimming: 2 bases; junction bases outside the gene matches: 9. Germline CDR1 SQVTM, CDR2 ANQGSEA. Full variable domain (rest looked up from reference TRBV29-1 and TRBJ1-4): SAVISQKPSRDICQRGTSLTIQCQVDSQVTMMFWYRQQPGQSLTLIATANQGSEATYESGFVIDKFPISRPNLTFSTLTVSNMSPEDSSIYLCSVIRGQGTNEKLFFGSGTQLSVL.

This chain joins TRBV7-9 and TRBJ1-3, with D uncertain. This CDR3 contains 16 residues. The germline V gene encodes CDR1 SEHNR and CDR2 FQNEAQ (reference sequence). Deletions cut 0 bases from V and 0 bases from J, with 9 bases between. Written as DNA, the CDR3 is TGTGCCAGCAGCTTAGCCAGCTTGAGCTCTGGAAACACCATATATTTT. Its protein is CASSLASLSSGNTIYF.

Only one count was recorded for this clone. The chain uses TRBV9 and TRBJ2-5, with 11 bases that match TRBD2. The CDR3 totals 17 residues. Trimming removed 6 bases from V and 2 bases from J; junction bases left unmatched: 12. Germline lookup yields CDR1 SGDLS and CDR2 YYNGEE. For the CDR3, the DNA is TGTGCCAGCAACCCGCAGCCTAGCGGGGGGAGACAAGAGACCCAGTACTTC. Its protein is CASNPQPSGGRQETQYF. The variable domain in full, with the rest retrieved from reference TRBV9 and TRBJ2-5, is DSGVTQTPKHLITATGQRVTLRCSPRSGDLSVYWYQQSLDQGLQFLIQYYNGEERAKGNILERFSAQQFPDLHSELNLSSLELGDSALYFCASNPQPSGGRQETQYFGPGTRLLVL.

J is TRBJ2-2 and V is TRBV19; D may be TRBD2 (5 bases). This CDR3 comprises 15 residues. V was cut by 6 bases and J by 1 base, with 12 bases left in between. Germline V gene data show CDR1 as LNHDA and CDR2 as SQIVND (reference sequence). CDR3 sequence (DNA): TGTGCCAGTAGAGCCCCGGGGAAGAACACCGGGGAGCTGTTTTTT. It encodes CASRAPGKNTGELFF.

The V and J genes are TRBV18 and TRBJ1-4; no clear D. The length of the CDR3 is 14 residues. Trimming left V 2 bases short and J 8 bases short, with 12 bases between. Germline CDR1 KGHSH, CDR2 LQKENI. CDR3 residues: CASSPTATGEKLFF. As DNA, the CDR3 is TGTGCCAGCTCACCAACCGCCACGGGAGAAAAACTGTTTTTT.